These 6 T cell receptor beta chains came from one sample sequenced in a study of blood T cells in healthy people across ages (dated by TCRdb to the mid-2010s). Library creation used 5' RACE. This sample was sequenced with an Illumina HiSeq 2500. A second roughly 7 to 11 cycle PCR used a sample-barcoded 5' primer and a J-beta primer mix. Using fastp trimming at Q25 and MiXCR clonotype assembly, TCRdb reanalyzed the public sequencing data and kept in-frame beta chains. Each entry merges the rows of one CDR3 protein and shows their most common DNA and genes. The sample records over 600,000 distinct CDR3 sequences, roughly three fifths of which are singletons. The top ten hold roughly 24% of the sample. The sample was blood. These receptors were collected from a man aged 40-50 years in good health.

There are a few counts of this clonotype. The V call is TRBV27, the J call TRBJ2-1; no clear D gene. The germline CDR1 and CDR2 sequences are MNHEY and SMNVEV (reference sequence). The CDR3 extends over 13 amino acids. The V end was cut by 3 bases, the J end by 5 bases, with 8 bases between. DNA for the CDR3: TGTGCCAGCAGTTTGGACGGAGACAATGAGCAGTTCTTC. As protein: CASSLDGDNEQFF.

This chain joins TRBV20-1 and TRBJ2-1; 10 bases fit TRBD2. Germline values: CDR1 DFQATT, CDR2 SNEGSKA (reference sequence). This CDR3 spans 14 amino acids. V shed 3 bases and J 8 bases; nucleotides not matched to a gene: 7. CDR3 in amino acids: CSASISGRAYEQFF. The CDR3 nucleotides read TGCAGTGCTAGTATAAGCGGGAGGGCCTATGAGCAGTTCTTC.

The CDR3 here is CASSPLAGGPKNIQYF. The CDR3 nucleotides are TGTGCCAGCAGCCCCCTAGCGGGAGGACCCAAAAACATTCAGTACTTC. The chain is built from TRBV7-2 and TRBJ2-7, with 11 positions matching TRBD2. TRBJ2-4 matches the DNA end more closely, so the J call is doubtful. The length of the CDR3 is 16 residues. Germline V lookup: CDR1 SGHTA, CDR2 FQGNSA.

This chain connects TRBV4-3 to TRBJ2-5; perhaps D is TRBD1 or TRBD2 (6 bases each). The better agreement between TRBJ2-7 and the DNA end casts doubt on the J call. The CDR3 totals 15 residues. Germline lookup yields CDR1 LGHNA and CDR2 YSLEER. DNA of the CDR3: TGCGCCAGCAGCCAAGAAAAGGGGGGCCTCTACGAGCAGTACTTC. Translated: CASSQEKGGLYEQYF.

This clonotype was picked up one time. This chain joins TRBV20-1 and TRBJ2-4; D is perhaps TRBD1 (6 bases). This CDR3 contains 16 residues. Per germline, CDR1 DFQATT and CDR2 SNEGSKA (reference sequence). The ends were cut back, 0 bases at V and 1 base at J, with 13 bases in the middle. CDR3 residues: CSARDFEGEAKNIQYF. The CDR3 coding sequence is TGCAGTGCTAGAGATTTTGAGGGGGAGGCCAAAAACATTCAGTACTTC.

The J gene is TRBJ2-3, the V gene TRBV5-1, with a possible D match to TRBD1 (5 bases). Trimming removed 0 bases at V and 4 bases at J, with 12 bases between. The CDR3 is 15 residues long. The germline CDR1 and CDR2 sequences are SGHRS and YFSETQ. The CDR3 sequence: CASSLAETGSDTQYF. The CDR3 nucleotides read TGCGCCAGCAGCTTGGCCGAAACAGGTTCAGATACGCAGTATTTT.